This section outlines one TCR beta chain sequence together with its context. As yet, its antigen is unknown. This entry belongs to a study of T cell responses to AZD1222 COVID-19 vaccine. Study-wide background: Analysis merged second doses at about 4 or about 12 weeks.

Repertoires were generated with immunoSEQ multiplex PCR, while TCRdb's copy carries only in-frame clones and drops some. Altogether about 44,000 clones are present, around three quarters being singletons, with the ten largest covering under 5%. Germline CDR1 and CDR2: WSHSY and SAAADI. This CDR3 region has 13 residues. The V segment lost 4 bases and the J segment 7 bases; nucleotides outside the gene matches: 4. Overall study findings and caveats: White British people made up most donors, females outnumbered males, and clonal diversity was possibly underestimated.

The source of this sequence is an adult in good health. The chain has TRBV10-2 and TRBJ2-1, with 7 bases lining up with TRBD1. Sequencing was performed on peripheral blood, taken on day 0 of AZD1222 vaccination. CDR3 in amino acids: CASSVQGLNEQFF. CDR3 nucleotides: TGCGCCAGCAGTGTACAGGGGTTGAATGAGCAGTTCTTC.